The 2 T cell receptor beta chains reported below all come from one sample, sequenced in a study of PD-1 blockade in classical Hodgkin lymphoma. Profiling relied on immunoSEQ multiplex PCR, and the TCRdb table lists in-frame clones only, not all of them. The sample gives tens of thousands of clones, approximately 91% of which show up once; 4.9% is in the top ten. Noted time point: newly diagnosed, previously untreated cHL patient sample. Sequencing was carried out using peripheral blood mononuclear cells (PBMCs). The receptors originated from a human donor with classical Hodgkin lymphoma.

V gene TRBV4-1 combines with J gene TRBJ1-5, with D perhaps TRBD1 (5 bases). Germline V CDR1 and CDR2: MGHRA, YSYEKL. Trimming left V 2 bases short and J 7 bases short, with 15 bases between. This CDR3 comprises 15 residues. The CDR3, as DNA: TGCGCCAGCAGCCAACTCAGGGAGTCCGGGCAGCCCCAGCATTTT. Encoded protein: CASSQLRESGQPQHF.

This clone was seen only once. This chain uses TRBV5-1 with TRBJ2-5; 8 bases line up with TRBD2. Germline V gives CDR1 SGHRS, CDR2 YFSETQ. J gave up 5 bases and V 4 bases, and 19 bases lay outside the gene matches. The CDR3 is made up of 18 amino acids. In nucleotides, the CDR3 is TGCGCCAGCAGCCGGAGCGGATCGGGAGGGCCGGATGGGGAGACCCAGTACTTC. It encodes CASSRSGSGGPDGETQYF.